This note documents a single T cell receptor (beta chain) sequence. Its antigen is not known. This sample was taken from a study of T cell responses to AZD1222 COVID-19 vaccine. CDR3 size: 16 residues. V was shortened by 7 bases and J by 0 bases, with 15 bases between the two germline ends. Germline loops: CDR1 LGHNT, CDR2 FRNRAP. Broader study findings: None of the repertoires were sampled until the peak T cell response had passed. Across spike, vaccine-associated CD4 TCRs were found, dominant at 160-218 and 743-854.

The repertoire was sequenced with immunoSEQ multiplex PCR; TCRdb's copy has only in-frame clones and lacks some. In the table there are about 84,000 clones, 80% to 90% of which are singletons. This chain uses TRBV12-5 with TRBJ2-2; no definite D call. The sequence came from an adult who received the AZD1222 COVID-19 vaccine. Material: peripheral blood, obtained 28 days after the second AZD1222 dose. CDR3 residues: CASALGLPANTGELFF. DNA of the CDR3: TGTGCTAGTGCCCTCGGGTTACCCGCGAACACCGGGGAGCTGTTTTTT. Together with reference TRBV12-5 and TRBJ2-2, the CDR3 gives the full variable domain: DARVTQTPRHKVTEMGQEVTMRCQPILGHNTVFWYRQTMMQGLELLAYFRNRAPLDDSGMPKDRFSAEMPDATLATLKIQPSEPRDSAVYFCASALGLPANTGELFFGEGSRLTVL.